The rows below give T cell receptor beta chains drawn from one sample of a study of post-analysis software for immune sequencing data. A single record per CDR3 protein comes from TCRdb applying MiXCR to the PCR reads. The table includes hundreds of thousands of distinct CDR3 sequences, roughly three fifths detected once. The specimen was blood. These receptors were obtained from a girl aged 2 to 10 with multiple sclerosis. The CDR3 runs from the conserved cysteine through the conserved F or W. The D gene is left open where the match is weak. Some rows have no size entry. The others give once, few or many, or a class for an expanded clone.

V gene: TRBV12-3/TRBV12-4
D gene: NA
clone size: NA
J gene: TRBJ1-4
CDR3 DNA: TGTGCCAGCAGTTTAGGGGCAACGGGAAAACTGTTTTTT
CDR3 protein: CASSLGATGKLFF

V gene: TRBV11-2
D gene: TRBD2
clone size: NA
J gene: TRBJ2-1
CDR3 DNA: TGTGCCAGCAGCTTAGATAGCGGGGGCCTTCCGCCTTCCTACAATGAGCAGTTCTTC
CDR3 protein: CASSLDSGGLPPSYNEQFF

V gene: TRBV12-5
D gene: NA
clone size: NA
J gene: TRBJ1-5
CDR3 DNA: TGTGCTAGTGGTTTCGACAGCGATCAGCCCCAGCATTTT
CDR3 protein: CASGFDSDQPQHF

V gene: TRBV27
D gene: TRBD2
clone size: NA
J gene: TRBJ2-5
CDR3 DNA: TGTGCCAGCATCGGAGGGTGGACTAGCGGGGCCTACGGGCAGTACTTC
CDR3 protein: CASIGGWTSGAYGQYF

V gene: TRBV4-3
D gene: NA
clone size: NA
J gene: TRBJ2-1
CDR3 DNA: TGCGCCAGCAGCCAAGAGGCATCCTACAATGAGCAGTTCTTC
CDR3 protein: CASSQEASYNEQFF

V gene: TRBV5-1
D gene: TRBD1
clone size: few
J gene: TRBJ2-1
CDR3 DNA: TGCGCCAGCAGACGGACAGGGGATGAAGGAAATGAGCAGTTCTTC
CDR3 protein: CASRRTGDEGNEQFF

V gene: TRBV27
D gene: NA
clone size: NA
J gene: TRBJ2-1
CDR3 DNA: TGTGCCAGCAGTTTTGATTCTAGGGTTGGTACGAATGAGCAGTTCTTC
CDR3 protein: CASSFDSRVGTNEQFF

V gene: TRBV29-1
D gene: NA
clone size: NA
J gene: TRBJ2-7
CDR3 DNA: TGCAGCGTTGTTGTGATAACGGGACGGGAGCAGTACTTC
CDR3 protein: CSVVVITGREQYF

V gene: TRBV7-9
D gene: TRBD2
clone size: NA
J gene: TRBJ2-7
CDR3 DNA: TGTGCCAGCAGCCTTGTTTTACTAGAGAGCGGGAGGAGCTCCTACGAGCAGTACTTC
CDR3 protein: CASSLVLLESGRSSYEQYF

V gene: TRBV20-1
D gene: NA
clone size: NA
J gene: TRBJ2-7
CDR3 DNA: TGCAGTGCTACCGATCCTGACTCGCCGAGACCCTACGAGCAGTACTTC
CDR3 protein: CSATDPDSPRPYEQYF

V gene: TRBV12-3/TRBV12-4
D gene: NA
clone size: NA
J gene: TRBJ2-5
CDR3 DNA: TGTGCCAGCGGACTACTCCAAGAGACCCAGTACTTC
CDR3 protein: CASGLLQETQYF

V gene: TRBV20-1
D gene: TRBD2
clone size: few
J gene: TRBJ2-1
CDR3 DNA: TGCAGTGCTAGGAAGACTAGCGGGAGGGACAATGAGCAGTTCTTC
CDR3 protein: CSARKTSGRDNEQFF

V gene: TRBV28
D gene: TRBD1
clone size: NA
J gene: TRBJ2-6
CDR3 DNA: TGTGCCAGCAGTCCCCTGGGACAGGGGGTGACTGGGGCCAACGTCCTGACTTTC
CDR3 protein: CASSPLGQGVTGANVLTF

V gene: TRBV20-1
D gene: NA
clone size: NA
J gene: TRBJ1-4
CDR3 DNA: TGCAGTGCTAGGACCGGGTCCGGCCGTGAAAAACTGTTTTTT
CDR3 protein: CSARTGSGREKLFF

V gene: TRBV4-1
D gene: TRBD1
clone size: NA
J gene: TRBJ1-6
CDR3 DNA: TGCGCCAGCAGCCAGGATCCCAGGGGGCAGGATTCACCCCTCCACTTT
CDR3 protein: CASSQDPRGQDSPLHF

V gene: TRBV15
D gene: NA
clone size: NA
J gene: TRBJ2-5
CDR3 DNA: TGTGCCACCAGCAGCCTGAGGGGGACCCGGGTCCAAGAGACCCAGTACTTC
CDR3 protein: CATSSLRGTRVQETQYF

V gene: TRBV7-9
D gene: NA
clone size: NA
J gene: TRBJ2-3
CDR3 DNA: TGTGCCAGCAGCTTCTCAGGGGTCCCAGATACGCAGTATTTT
CDR3 protein: CASSFSGVPDTQYF

V gene: TRBV20-1
D gene: NA
clone size: NA
J gene: TRBJ2-3
CDR3 DNA: TGCAGTGCTAGAGATAGTCTAGCAATCACAGATACGCAGTATTTT
CDR3 protein: CSARDSLAITDTQYF

V gene: TRBV11-2
D gene: NA
clone size: NA
J gene: TRBJ1-2
CDR3 DNA: TGTGCCAGCAGCTTTAATACTAACTATGGCTACACCTTC
CDR3 protein: CASSFNTNYGYTF

V gene: TRBV7-9
D gene: NA
clone size: NA
J gene: TRBJ2-6
CDR3 DNA: TGTGCCAGCAGCACTTACGGGGGTAAAAGCTCTGGGGCCAACGTCCTGACTTTC
CDR3 protein: CASSTYGGKSSGANVLTF

V gene: TRBV6-2/TRBV6-3
D gene: NA
clone size: NA
J gene: TRBJ2-1
CDR3 DNA: TGTGCCAGCGACGGGACTGCTGGCTACAATGAGCAGTTCTTC
CDR3 protein: CASDGTAGYNEQFF

V gene: TRBV30
D gene: NA
clone size: NA
J gene: TRBJ1-2
CDR3 DNA: TGCGCCTGGAGTGTACCCCTCATCCCAGGATTTTCTAACTATGGCTACACCTTC
CDR3 protein: CAWSVPLIPGFSNYGYTF

V gene: TRBV11-3
D gene: TRBD1
clone size: NA
J gene: TRBJ1-2
CDR3 DNA: TGTGCCAGCAGCTCCAGGACAGGGAGGGGCTATGGCTACACCTTC
CDR3 protein: CASSSRTGRGYGYTF

V gene: TRBV20-1
D gene: TRBD1
clone size: NA
J gene: TRBJ2-7
CDR3 DNA: TGCAGTGCTAGAGGGGGGACAGGGGATGAGCAGTACTTC
CDR3 protein: CSARGGTGDEQYF

V gene: TRBV2
D gene: NA
clone size: NA
J gene: TRBJ2-1
CDR3 DNA: TGTGCCAGCAGTGAGAGAAAGGGAAACAATGAGCAGTTCTTC
CDR3 protein: CASSERKGNNEQFF

V gene: TRBV12-3/TRBV12-4
D gene: TRBD2
clone size: few
J gene: TRBJ2-1
CDR3 DNA: TGTGCCAGCAGTCTGACTAGCGGCCTTTACAATGAGCAGTTCTTC
CDR3 protein: CASSLTSGLYNEQFF

V gene: TRBV24-1
D gene: TRBD1
clone size: few
J gene: TRBJ2-1
CDR3 DNA: TGTGCCACCAGTGATAGGGACAGGGCCTACAATGAGCAGTTCTTC
CDR3 protein: CATSDRDRAYNEQFF

V gene: TRBV29-1
D gene: NA
clone size: NA
J gene: TRBJ1-1
CDR3 DNA: TGCAGCGGGGGGGGTGGCGGAGACACTGAAGCTTTCTTT
CDR3 protein: CSGGGGGDTEAFF

V gene: TRBV12-3/TRBV12-4
D gene: NA
clone size: few
J gene: TRBJ1-2
CDR3 DNA: TGTGCCAGCAGTTTCCAGGGAAACGACTACACCTTC
CDR3 protein: CASSFQGNDYTF

V gene: TRBV19
D gene: NA
clone size: NA
J gene: TRBJ2-3
CDR3 DNA: TGTGCCAGTAGAGCGACCCAGATTTCTAGCACAGATACGCAGTATTTT
CDR3 protein: CASRATQISSTDTQYF

V gene: TRBV6-5
D gene: TRBD1
clone size: few
J gene: TRBJ1-1
CDR3 DNA: TGTGCCAGCAGGCCGACAGGGATTTATACGGACACTGAAGCTTTCTTT
CDR3 protein: CASRPTGIYTDTEAFF

V gene: TRBV5-1
D gene: NA
clone size: NA
J gene: TRBJ2-7
CDR3 DNA: TGCGCCAGCAGCTTGGGGGGGACCCTTTGGGAGCAGTACTTC
CDR3 protein: CASSLGGTLWEQYF

V gene: TRBV3-1
D gene: NA
clone size: few
J gene: TRBJ2-7
CDR3 DNA: TGTGCCAGCGCTAAGGAGAGGGGGGCGCGTATTCAGTACTTC
CDR3 protein: CASAKERGARIQYF

V gene: TRBV29-1
D gene: NA
clone size: few
J gene: TRBJ2-6
CDR3 DNA: TGCAGCGTTGAGACGACCAGGGGATCTGGGGCCAACGTCCTGACTTTC
CDR3 protein: CSVETTRGSGANVLTF

V gene: TRBV7-8
D gene: TRBD2
clone size: NA
J gene: TRBJ2-1
CDR3 DNA: TGTGCCAGCAGCTTAGCCGGCGGCGGGGGGATCTCCTACAATGAGCAGTTCTTC
CDR3 protein: CASSLAGGGGISYNEQFF

V gene: TRBV20-1
D gene: TRBD2
clone size: NA
J gene: TRBJ2-1
CDR3 DNA: TGCAGTGCTTTCCTTAGCGGGAGAACCTACAATGAGCAGTTCTTC
CDR3 protein: CSAFLSGRTYNEQFF

V gene: TRBV14
D gene: TRBD2
clone size: NA
J gene: TRBJ2-1
CDR3 DNA: TGTGCCAGCAGCCAAGGGGCCGGACTAGCATATGAGCAGTTCTTC
CDR3 protein: CASSQGAGLAYEQFF

V gene: TRBV20-1
D gene: TRBD1
clone size: NA
J gene: TRBJ2-1
CDR3 DNA: TGCAGTGCTAGAGATCCGGGACAGGTAAACTACAATGAGCAGTTCTTC
CDR3 protein: CSARDPGQVNYNEQFF

V gene: TRBV5-6
D gene: NA
clone size: NA
J gene: TRBJ2-7
CDR3 DNA: TGTGCCAGCAGCTTGGATGGGCGCGAGCAGTACTTC
CDR3 protein: CASSLDGREQYF

V gene: TRBV5-1
D gene: NA
clone size: few
J gene: TRBJ2-3
CDR3 DNA: TGCGCCAGCAGCTTGGCCCATGGAGGATTTAGCACAGATACGCAGTATTTT
CDR3 protein: CASSLAHGGFSTDTQYF

V gene: TRBV4-1
D gene: TRBD1
clone size: few
J gene: TRBJ2-3
CDR3 DNA: TGCGCCAGCAGCCTTTCCGGGACAGCCACAGATACGCAGTATTTT
CDR3 protein: CASSLSGTATDTQYF

V gene: TRBV7-6
D gene: NA
clone size: NA
J gene: TRBJ2-4
CDR3 DNA: TGTGCCAGCAGCTTAGGGGGGGGACAGTCAAGCAAAAACATTCAGTACTTC
CDR3 protein: CASSLGGGQSSKNIQYF

V gene: TRBV11-2
D gene: NA
clone size: NA
J gene: TRBJ2-7
CDR3 DNA: TGTGCCAGCAGCTCCGAGGCGAGGGAGAGGTATTACGAGCAGTACTTC
CDR3 protein: CASSSEARERYYEQYF

V gene: TRBV18
D gene: TRBD1
clone size: NA
J gene: TRBJ2-5
CDR3 DNA: TGTGCCAGCTCACCCCGATCGGACAGGGAGACCCAGTACTTC
CDR3 protein: CASSPRSDRETQYF

V gene: TRBV21-1
D gene: NA
clone size: NA
J gene: TRBJ2-3
CDR3 DNA: TGTGCCAGCAGCAATCGAAGGCTTACAGATACGCAGTATTTT
CDR3 protein: CASSNRRLTDTQYF

V gene: TRBV7-6
D gene: NA
clone size: NA
J gene: TRBJ1-4
CDR3 DNA: TGTGCCAGCAGCTTAGATGTATATTCAACTAATGAAAAACTGTTTTTT
CDR3 protein: CASSLDVYSTNEKLFF

V gene: TRBV29-1
D gene: TRBD2
clone size: few
J gene: TRBJ2-3
CDR3 DNA: TGCAGCGTTCGGACTAGTTCGGATACGCAGTATTTT
CDR3 protein: CSVRTSSDTQYF

V gene: TRBV6-2/TRBV6-3
D gene: TRBD1
clone size: NA
J gene: TRBJ2-3
CDR3 DNA: TGTGCCAGCAGACGAAACAGGGGACCAGATACGCAGTATTTT
CDR3 protein: CASRRNRGPDTQYF

V gene: TRBV4-2
D gene: TRBD1
clone size: NA
J gene: TRBJ2-1
CDR3 DNA: TGTGCCAGCAGCCAAGGGACAGGTCCCCCAATTGAGCAGTTCTTC
CDR3 protein: CASSQGTGPPIEQFF

V gene: TRBV5-1
D gene: NA
clone size: once
J gene: TRBJ2-3
CDR3 DNA: TGCGCCAGCAGTCCGAACCAACTAGCTGAAAGCACAGATACGCAGTATTTT
CDR3 protein: CASSPNQLAESTDTQYF

V gene: TRBV3-1
D gene: NA
clone size: once
J gene: TRBJ2-7
CDR3 DNA: TGTGCCAGCAGCCGAGGAATGAGAGAGCAGTACTTC
CDR3 protein: CASSRGMREQYF